The source of this T cell receptor beta chain is a study of pediatric ulcerative colitis. Study-wide context: Six to eight patients showed pancolitis and two showed left-sided colitis.

The germline V gene has CDR1 MNHNS and CDR2 SASEGT. This CDR3 comprises 15 residues. V shed 7 bases and J shed 0 bases, with 16 bases lying between them. Some clones are missing from TCRdb's copy, which holds only in-frame ones; the method was immunoSEQ multiplex PCR. The sample gives about 64,000 clones, less than 90% of which show up once; roughly 3% is in the top ten. At colonoscopy, a blood sample was also collected. A note on this clone: The target antigen is unknown.

Study-wide results and caveats: Ulcerative colitis patients shared more blood-rectal clones than controls.

Sequencing was carried out using blood. The clonotype was recovered from a boy aged 10-17 years with severe ulcerative colitis. The V and J genes are TRBV6-1 and TRBJ2-7; the D gene is possibly TRBD1 (5 bases). Here the CDR3 reads CASISDSVSSYEQYF. DNA of the CDR3: TGTGCCAGCATCTCAGACAGTGTAAGCTCCTACGAGCAGTACTTC.